The T cell receptor beta chain described here comes from a study of monozygotic twins with inflammatory bowel disease. General study results and limits: The existence of one strong signal or clonotype linked to IBD lacked support.

With respect to this clonotype: The antigen is unknown.

The CDR3 extends over 15 amino acids. Germline V gene sequence: CDR1 SGHAT, CDR2 FQNNGV. Blood samples of around 2.5 ml were drawn from every donor. TCR libraries each used approximately 3,500 ng of total RNA. Through template switching, UMIs that included a 6-nucleotide sample barcode were added. With the 5' RACE reads reprocessed, TCRdb shows one record per CDR3 protein and no DNA. The repertoire table contains fewer than 350,000 distinct CDR3 sequences. This receptor was obtained from a human donor with ulcerative colitis or Crohn's disease, or a healthy co-twin of an affected twin (not recorded which). Sequencing used blood. The rearrangement joins TRBV11-2 to TRBJ2-7; with no DNA, the TCRdb D assignment of TRBD1 cannot be verified. CDR3: CASSFPGTGVHEQYF. Full variable domain (missing parts from reference TRBV11-2 and TRBJ2-7): EAGVAQSPRYKIIEKRQSVAFWCNPISGHATLYWYQQILGQGPKLLIQFQNNGVVDDSQLPKDRFSAERLKGVDSTLKIQPAKLEDSAVYLCASSFPGTGVHEQYFGPGTRLTVT.